One sample yielded the 9 T cell receptor beta chains listed below, sequenced in a study of blood T cell repertoires in COVID-19. Produced via immunoSEQ multiplex PCR; TCRdb's table is partial and in-frame only. The table includes 100,000 or so clones, over 75% detected once. The specimen sequenced was peripheral blood. These receptors were taken from a human donor in a cohort sampled during active COVID-19.

This chain links TRBV2 with TRBJ2-1; 13 bases map to TRBD2. In germline, CDR1 is SNHLY, CDR2 FYNNEI. The CDR3 spans 14 residues. V trimming: 4 bases; J trimming: 8 bases; junction bases outside the gene matches: 2. The CDR3 DNA sequence: TGTGCCAGCAGTGGACTAGCGGGAGGCTATGAGCAGTTCTTC. This sequence encodes CASSGLAGGYEQFF.

The chain uses TRBV6-5 and TRBJ2-3, with D possibly TRBD2 on 6 matching bases. The CDR3 runs 15 residues. Trimming pared 8 bases from V and 8 bases from J, leaving 23 bases between. Germline CDR1 reads MNHEY; CDR2 reads SVGAGI. The CDR3 sequence is CASSPGLGGAGTQYF. CDR3 coding DNA: TGTGCCAGCTCCCCCGGATTAGGAGGGGCGGGTACGCAGTATTTT.

This clone was seen just once. This CDR3 reads CASSTGNEKLFF. The CDR3 DNA follows: TGTGCCAGCTCAACAGGGAATGAAAAACTGTTTTTT. The chain is built from TRBV18 and TRBJ1-4, with a possible D match to TRBD1 (6 bases). The CDR3 totals 12 residues. V lost 5 bases and J 5 bases, leaving 6 bases between the germline ends. Per germline, CDR1 KGHSH and CDR2 LQKENI.

V is TRBV4-3 and J is TRBJ1-2, with a weak D call TRBD1 (6 bases). The CDR3 has 14 amino acids. CDR1 LGHNA and CDR2 YSLEER come from the germline V gene. V lost 5 bases and J lost 3, with 13 bases in between. This CDR3 is CASSFRQAHYGYTF. CDR3 sequence (DNA): TGCGCCAGCAGCTTCCGACAGGCCCACTATGGCTACACCTTC.

This chain connects TRBV27 to TRBJ2-1; 9 positions match TRBD2. CDR1 and CDR2 (germline): MNHEY, SMNVEV (reference sequence). Unmatched junction bases numbered 17, after V lost 2 bases and J lost 9 bases. The CDR3 loop spans 18 amino acids. In DNA, the CDR3 is TGTGCCAGCAGTTTAGGGGGACTAGCTGGAGTGGGGTATGGTGAGCAGTTCTTC. Encoded protein: CASSLGGLAGVGYGEQFF.

The chain carries TRBV5-4 and TRBJ2-3, with D hard to call. V lost 4 bases and J lost 4, with 19 bases in between. Germline values: CDR1 SGHNT, CDR2 YYREEE (reference sequence). This CDR3 comprises 16 residues. CDR3 bases: TGTGCCAGCAGCCGCAACGGAGCCCGCCCGCCAGATACGCAGTATTTT. Its translation: CASSRNGARPPDTQYF.

The chain employs TRBV7-9 and TRBJ2-3; 13 bases line up with TRBD2. The CDR3 sequence is 14 residues long. Per germline, CDR1 SEHNR and CDR2 FQNEAQ (reference sequence). After removal of 5 bases from V and 4 bases from J, the junction contained 0 bases not matched to a gene. CDR3 nucleotides: TGTGCCAGCAGCGGACTAGCGGGAGCAGATACGCAGTATTTT. This encodes CASSGLAGADTQYF.

This chain uses TRBV6-2 or TRBV6-3 with TRBJ2-5; D might be TRBD2 (6 bases). The CDR3 runs to 16 residues. The germline V gene encodes CDR1 MNHEY and CDR2 SVGEGT. V was pared by 4 bases and J by 7 bases, with 22 bases between. CDR3 region: CASSSPRLASGGTQYF. CDR3 nucleotides: TGTGCCAGCAGTTCCCCCCGGCTAGCGTCAGGAGGGACCCAGTACTTC.

This sequence joins TRBV6-2 or TRBV6-3 and TRBJ2-7; weak D call: TRBD2 (5 bases). CDR1 is MNHEY, CDR2 SVGEGT, per germline. The CDR3 has 15 amino acids. The V gene lost 5 bases and the J gene lost 3 bases, with 17 bases spanning the gap. For the CDR3, the DNA is TGTGCCAGCAGTCAAACCGGGGTGTCCTACTACGAGCAGTACTTC. Translation gives CASSQTGVSYYEQYF.